Below are 31 T cell receptor beta chains sequenced from a single sample in a study of T cells after somatic rescue of genetic block. Using immunoSEQ multiplex PCR, the repertoire was profiled, and TCRdb retains in-frame clones only, with some absent. The sample holds roughly 120,000 clones, about 93% seen once. Material: peripheral blood mononuclear cells (PBMCs). The receptors come from a woman between 18 and 29 years old.

The V and J genes are TRBV6-5 and TRBJ2-7; the D call may be TRBD1 or TRBD2 (5 bases each). In germline, CDR1 is MNHEY, CDR2 SVGAGI. The germline V and J ends were trimmed by 2 bases and 9 bases, with 14 bases remaining between them. There are 13 residues in the CDR3. Here the CDR3 reads CASSYGADFGQYF. CDR3 bases: TGTGCCAGCAGTTACGGGGCGGACTTCGGGCAGTACTTC.

The chain employs TRBV28 and TRBJ1-4, with 7 bases aligning to TRBD1. Losses at the gene ends were 4 bases for V and 8 bases for J; bases not matched to a gene: 7. The CDR3 runs 14 residues. CDR1 is MDHEN, CDR2 SYDVKM, per germline. In DNA form, the CDR3 reads TGTGCCAGCAGTTCAGGGGGTGGTGCGGAAAAACTGTTTTTT. Protein product: CASSSGGGAEKLFF.

This clone has only one observation. J is TRBJ1-1 and V is TRBV7-9; no clear D. The V and J ends lost 0 bases and 4 bases respectively, with 9 bases between them. Germline V lookup: CDR1 SEHNR, CDR2 FQNEAQ (reference sequence). This CDR3 is 14 amino acids long. The CDR3 loop is CASSLAGGSTEAFF. The CDR3 nucleotides read TGTGCCAGCAGCTTAGCTGGTGGGAGCACTGAAGCTTTCTTT.

The V and J genes are TRBV5-1 and TRBJ2-5, with 16 bases lining up with TRBD2. The germline V gene encodes CDR1 SGHRS and CDR2 YFSETQ. The junction had 10 bases not matched to a gene; V was cut back by 3 bases and J by 5 bases. The CDR3 covers 18 residues. In nucleotides, the CDR3 is TGCGCCAGCAGCTCCTCCGGGACTAGCGGGGGGGCCTGGGAGACCCAGTACTTC. It yields the protein CASSSSGTSGGAWETQYF.

This clone was seen a single time. The chain uses TRBV19 and TRBJ1-6; D is unresolved. The V gene lost 3 bases and the J gene lost 10 bases, with 10 bases spanning the gap. The CDR3 totals 13 residues. Germline V gene lookup returns CDR1 LNHDA and CDR2 SQIVND (reference sequence). As DNA, the CDR3 is TGTGCCAGTAGTATGGGAGGTGCCTCACCCCTCCACTTT. As protein: CASSMGGASPLHF.

DNA of the CDR3: TGTGCCAGCGTGGGACGGGGGAGATCTTCTAACTATGGCTACACCTTC. This encodes CASVGRGRSSNYGYTF. The chain has TRBV19 and TRBJ1-2; D is perhaps TRBD1 (5 bases). CDR1 LNHDA and CDR2 SQIVND come from the germline V gene (reference sequence). V lost 9 bases and J lost 0, with 20 bases in between. This CDR3 comprises 16 residues.

This clone was found once. The chain couples TRBV19 to TRBJ1-2; D gene unclear. The CDR3 sequence is 14 residues long. The V and J ends lost 4 bases and 6 bases respectively, with 15 bases between them. The germline gives CDR1 LNHDA, CDR2 SQIVND (reference sequence). CDR3 in amino acids: CASSNWNVRDGYTF. CDR3 bases: TGTGCCAGTAGTAATTGGAATGTCAGAGATGGCTACACCTTC. The full variable domain, rest sourced from reference TRBV19 and TRBJ1-2, is DGGITQSPKYLFRKEGQNVTLSCEQNLNHDAMYWYRQDPGQGLRLIYYSQIVNDFQKGDIAEGYSVSREKKESFPLTVTSAQKNPTAFYLCASSNWNVRDGYTFGSGTRLTVV.

The chain has TRBV4-3 and TRBJ1-5; 7 bases map to TRBD1. The germline V gene has CDR1 LGHNA and CDR2 YSLEER. The junction had 1 base not matched to a gene; V was cut back by 1 base and J by 4 bases. This CDR3 region has 14 residues. This chain's CDR3 is CASSQGQGNQPQHF. Here the CDR3 DNA reads TGCGCCAGCAGCCAAGGACAGGGAAATCAGCCCCAGCATTTT.

The chain links TRBV11-2 to TRBJ2-3; 7 bases map to TRBD2. The CDR3 runs to 15 residues. Germline values: CDR1 SGHAT, CDR2 FQNNGV. J was trimmed by 5 bases and V by 1 base; bases with no gene match: 6. This CDR3 reads CASSLVGREGDTQYF. CDR3 bases: TGTGCCAGCAGCTTAGTAGGCAGGGAGGGAGATACGCAGTATTTT.

This clone was seen a single time. The V gene is TRBV5-1, the J gene TRBJ1-1; 8 bases are a match to TRBD1. V was pared by 4 bases and J by 4 bases, with 9 bases of the junction left unmatched. Germline loops: CDR1 SGHRS, CDR2 YFSETQ. The CDR3 spans 15 residues. The CDR3 DNA reads TGCGCCAGCAGCCTCAGTCAAACAGGGGGCACTGAAGCTTTCTTT. Translated: CASSLSQTGGTEAFF. Variable domain in full (rest from reference TRBV5-1 and TRBJ1-1): KAGVTQTPRYLIKTRGQQVTLSCSPISGHRSVSWYQQTPGQGLQFLFEYFSETQRNKGNFPGRFSGRQFSNSRSEMNVSTLELGDSALYLCASSLSQTGGTEAFFGQGTRLTVV.

The rearrangement links TRBV18 to TRBJ1-5; D call uncertain. Trimming cost V 4 bases and J 1 base, with 11 bases left between them. The CDR3 has 15 residues. Germline CDR1 reads KGHSH; CDR2 reads LQKENI. The CDR3 spells CASSRTGGSNQPQHF. CDR3 bases: TGTGCCAGCTCACGTACCGGAGGGAGCAATCAGCCCCAGCATTTT.

The chain links TRBV30 to TRBJ1-3; D is undetermined. Trimming pared 4 bases from V and 8 bases from J, leaving 18 bases between. CDR1 is GTSNPN, CDR2 SVGIG, per germline (reference sequence). The CDR3 loop spans 14 amino acids. The CDR3 DNA follows: TGTGCCTGGAATCGAGATAGAGGCGCGGACACCATATATTTT. Translating gives CAWNRDRGADTIYF. Complete variable domain (other parts from reference TRBV30 and TRBJ1-3): SQTIHQWPATLVQPVGSPLSLECTVEGTSNPNLYWYRQAAGRGLQLLFYSVGIGQISSEVPQNLSASRPQDRQFILSSKKLLLSDSGFYLCAWNRDRGADTIYFGEGSWLTVV.

The CDR3 protein is CAWSVRGSSNQPQHF. In DNA form, the CDR3 reads TGTGCCTGGAGTGTACGGGGGAGTAGCAATCAGCCCCAGCATTTT. The J gene is TRBJ1-5, the V gene TRBV30; tentatively, D is TRBD1 (5 bases). This CDR3 is built from 15 residues. The V end was cut by 0 bases, the J end by 0 bases, with 9 bases between. Germline CDR1 is GTSNPN and CDR2 is SVGIG (reference sequence).

J is TRBJ2-7 and V is TRBV19; TRBD1 aligns across 9 bases. The CDR3 is made up of 14 amino acids. Trimming took 4 bases from V and 6 from J; bases not matched to a gene: 7. CDR1 and CDR2 (germline): LNHDA, SQIVND (reference sequence). Written as DNA, the CDR3 is TGTGCCAGTAGTAGGGGACAGGGCCTGGGCGAGCAGTACTTC. Its translation: CASSRGQGLGEQYF.

The table lists this clone with a count of one. The chain has TRBV7-2 and TRBJ1-2; the match to TRBD1 covers 8 bases. CDR3 size: 15 residues. Germline V lookup: CDR1 SGHTA, CDR2 FQGNSA. Trimming cost V 3 bases and J 6 bases; bases outside gene matches: 9. CDR3 amino acids: CASSFTGTGADGYTF. The CDR3 nucleotides read TGTGCCAGCAGCTTCACCGGGACAGGCGCCGATGGCTACACCTTC.

As for this clone: In the same sample, other DNA sequences code for this CDR3. V and J are TRBV4-3 and TRBJ2-7; TRBD2 agrees at 13 bases. J lost 2 bases, V lost 4 bases, and 2 bases had no gene match. Germline V gene lookup returns CDR1 LGHNA and CDR2 YSLEER. This CDR3 is built from 15 residues. This CDR3 reads CASSPGTSGAYEQYF. CDR3 sequence (DNA): TGCGCCAGCAGCCCCGGGACTAGCGGGGCCTACGAGCAGTACTTC.

This sequence joins TRBV5-1 and TRBJ2-5, with D possibly TRBD2 on 7 matching bases. This CDR3 spans 16 amino acids. Trimming left V 3 bases short and J 5 bases short, with 20 bases between. The germline V gene encodes CDR1 SGHRS and CDR2 YFSETQ. CDR3 sequence reads: CASSSLRGGAGETQYF. The DNA of the CDR3 is TGCGCCAGCAGCTCCCTGAGGGGGGGGGCAGGTGAGACCCAGTACTTC.

This sequence joins TRBV4-2 and TRBJ2-7; D unclear. CDR3 size: 11 residues. V gave up 5 bases and J gave up 2 bases, with 4 bases separating them. Germline lookup yields CDR1 LGHNA and CDR2 YNFKEQ. CDR3 bases: TGTGCCAGCAGCGCCCCCTACGAGCAGTACTTC. Protein sequence: CASSAPYEQYF.

The V and J genes are TRBV10-3 and TRBJ2-1, with 10 bases that match TRBD2. The J segment lost 3 bases and the V segment lost 8 bases, leaving 10 bases of the junction unmatched. Germline V gene data show CDR1 as ENHRY and CDR2 as SYGVKD. This CDR3 is built from 16 residues. The CDR3 reads CAIGVAGGTFYNEQFF. The DNA of the CDR3 is TGTGCCATCGGAGTAGCGGGGGGCACCTTCTACAATGAGCAGTTCTTC.

The J gene is TRBJ1-5, the V gene TRBV6-1; weak D call: TRBD1 (5 bases). This CDR3 is built from 14 residues. Between the trimmed V and J ends, which lost 2 bases and 6 bases, there was a span of 11 bases. Germline CDR1 and CDR2: MNHNS and SASEGT. CDR3 coding DNA: TGTGCCAGCAGTGAAATAACAGGTAGTCAGCCCCAGCATTTT. Amino acids: CASSEITGSQPQHF.

The chain is built from TRBV5-1 and TRBJ2-2, with 10 bases fitting TRBD2. Germline values: CDR1 SGHRS, CDR2 YFSETQ. Trimming cost V 5 bases and J 2 bases; bases outside gene matches: 9. This CDR3 is built from 17 residues. The CDR3 region has the DNA TGCGCCAGCAGGATCGCTAGCGGGGGATTAAACACCGGGGAGCTGTTTTTT. Protein sequence: CASRIASGGLNTGELFF.

This clone is a singleton in its sample. The chain links TRBV19 to TRBJ2-4, with TRBD2 matching over 8 bases. This CDR3 is 17 amino acids long. CDR1 and CDR2 from the germline V gene are LNHDA and SQIVND (reference sequence). With 10 bases clipped from V and 1 base from J, the junction kept 15 bases outside the gene matches. CDR3 coding DNA: TGTGCCACCCCCGGTCCGGGCCCGGGGGGGGCCAAAAACATTCAGTACTTC. The encoded protein is CATPGPGPGGAKNIQYF.

This clone showed up just once. The gene calls are TRBV19 and TRBJ1-1; TRBD1 might be the D (6 bases). The CDR3 consists of 15 residues. From germline, CDR1 is LNHDA and CDR2 SQIVND (reference sequence). The V and J ends lost 7 bases and 2 bases respectively, with 17 bases between them. The DNA of the CDR3 is TGTGCCAGTAAAGGGGGAACTTATGAAAACACTGAAGCTTTCTTT. This translates into CASKGGTYENTEAFF.

The chain employs TRBV7-2 and TRBJ2-2, with unresolved D. V lost 5 bases to trimming and J lost 4 bases, with 11 bases between them. The CDR3 runs 14 residues. Germline CDR1 SGHTA, CDR2 FQGNSA. In nucleotides, the CDR3 is TGTGCCAGCAGCGACGGGTTGCCCACCGGGGAGCTGTTTTTT. It specifies CASSDGLPTGELFF.

This chain links TRBV27 with TRBJ2-7; D unclear. The CDR3 is 15 residues long. V lost 2 bases to trimming and J lost 7 bases, with 18 bases between them. Germline V gene lookup returns CDR1 MNHEY and CDR2 SMNVEV (reference sequence). This CDR3 is CASSLKESPVGEQYF. CDR3 nucleotides: TGTGCCAGCAGTTTAAAGGAATCACCGGTAGGGGAGCAGTACTTC.

The chain uses TRBV5-1 and TRBJ1-1; D may be TRBD1 (5 bases). The germline gives CDR1 SGHRS, CDR2 YFSETQ. The V and J ends lost 0 bases and 3 bases respectively, with 18 bases between them. This CDR3 comprises 17 residues. CDR3 nucleotides: TGCGCCAGCAGCTTGGACCGGGGCCAGGATCCTTACACTGAAGCTTTCTTT. Translated: CASSLDRGQDPYTEAFF.

The J gene is TRBJ2-7, the V gene TRBV6-1; D is undetermined. Per germline, CDR1 MNHNS and CDR2 SASEGT. The V gene lost 2 bases and the J gene lost 4 bases, with 0 bases spanning the gap. The CDR3 covers 10 residues. The CDR3 bases are TGTGCCAGCAGTGAATACGAGCAGTACTTC. It yields the protein CASSEYEQYF.

The chain combines TRBV7-9 with TRBJ2-1; 9 positions match TRBD1. Germline-derived CDR1 and CDR2 are SEHNR and FQNEAQ (reference sequence). With V trimmed by 5 bases and J by 4 bases, 6 bases remained unmatched. The CDR3 spans 15 residues. The chain's CDR3 is CASSQDRGIYNEQFF. The CDR3 nucleotides read TGTGCCAGCAGCCAGGACAGGGGCATATACAATGAGCAGTTCTTC.

The chain uses TRBV30 and TRBJ2-6; tentative D call: TRBD2 (5 bases). Germline V lookup: CDR1 GTSNPN, CDR2 SVGIG (reference sequence). Trimming pared 3 bases from V and 2 bases from J, leaving 14 bases between. This CDR3 comprises 16 residues. The chain's CDR3 is CAWRDWLTAGANVLTF. CDR3 coding DNA: TGTGCCTGGAGGGACTGGCTTACTGCTGGGGCCAACGTCCTGACTTTC.

This clone was observed a few times. The chain employs TRBV29-1 and TRBJ1-1; 8 nucleotides agree with TRBD1. The CDR3 is 14 residues long. Germline V CDR1 and CDR2: SQVTM, ANQGSEA. V was pared by 7 bases and J by 1 base, with 8 bases of the junction left unmatched. In DNA form, the CDR3 reads TGCAGCGCCACGGACAGGGACGCGAACACTGAAGCTTTCTTT. It translates to CSATDRDANTEAFF.

The genes are TRBV11-3 and TRBJ1-4; D may be TRBD1 (6 bases). V was clipped by 7 bases and J by 7 bases, with 13 bases between them. This CDR3 is built from 13 residues. The V gene's germline CDR1 is SGHNT and CDR2 YENEEA. The CDR3, as DNA: TGTGCCAGCACCGAGGGGGGGCGTGAAAAACTGTTTTTT. This translates into CASTEGGREKLFF.